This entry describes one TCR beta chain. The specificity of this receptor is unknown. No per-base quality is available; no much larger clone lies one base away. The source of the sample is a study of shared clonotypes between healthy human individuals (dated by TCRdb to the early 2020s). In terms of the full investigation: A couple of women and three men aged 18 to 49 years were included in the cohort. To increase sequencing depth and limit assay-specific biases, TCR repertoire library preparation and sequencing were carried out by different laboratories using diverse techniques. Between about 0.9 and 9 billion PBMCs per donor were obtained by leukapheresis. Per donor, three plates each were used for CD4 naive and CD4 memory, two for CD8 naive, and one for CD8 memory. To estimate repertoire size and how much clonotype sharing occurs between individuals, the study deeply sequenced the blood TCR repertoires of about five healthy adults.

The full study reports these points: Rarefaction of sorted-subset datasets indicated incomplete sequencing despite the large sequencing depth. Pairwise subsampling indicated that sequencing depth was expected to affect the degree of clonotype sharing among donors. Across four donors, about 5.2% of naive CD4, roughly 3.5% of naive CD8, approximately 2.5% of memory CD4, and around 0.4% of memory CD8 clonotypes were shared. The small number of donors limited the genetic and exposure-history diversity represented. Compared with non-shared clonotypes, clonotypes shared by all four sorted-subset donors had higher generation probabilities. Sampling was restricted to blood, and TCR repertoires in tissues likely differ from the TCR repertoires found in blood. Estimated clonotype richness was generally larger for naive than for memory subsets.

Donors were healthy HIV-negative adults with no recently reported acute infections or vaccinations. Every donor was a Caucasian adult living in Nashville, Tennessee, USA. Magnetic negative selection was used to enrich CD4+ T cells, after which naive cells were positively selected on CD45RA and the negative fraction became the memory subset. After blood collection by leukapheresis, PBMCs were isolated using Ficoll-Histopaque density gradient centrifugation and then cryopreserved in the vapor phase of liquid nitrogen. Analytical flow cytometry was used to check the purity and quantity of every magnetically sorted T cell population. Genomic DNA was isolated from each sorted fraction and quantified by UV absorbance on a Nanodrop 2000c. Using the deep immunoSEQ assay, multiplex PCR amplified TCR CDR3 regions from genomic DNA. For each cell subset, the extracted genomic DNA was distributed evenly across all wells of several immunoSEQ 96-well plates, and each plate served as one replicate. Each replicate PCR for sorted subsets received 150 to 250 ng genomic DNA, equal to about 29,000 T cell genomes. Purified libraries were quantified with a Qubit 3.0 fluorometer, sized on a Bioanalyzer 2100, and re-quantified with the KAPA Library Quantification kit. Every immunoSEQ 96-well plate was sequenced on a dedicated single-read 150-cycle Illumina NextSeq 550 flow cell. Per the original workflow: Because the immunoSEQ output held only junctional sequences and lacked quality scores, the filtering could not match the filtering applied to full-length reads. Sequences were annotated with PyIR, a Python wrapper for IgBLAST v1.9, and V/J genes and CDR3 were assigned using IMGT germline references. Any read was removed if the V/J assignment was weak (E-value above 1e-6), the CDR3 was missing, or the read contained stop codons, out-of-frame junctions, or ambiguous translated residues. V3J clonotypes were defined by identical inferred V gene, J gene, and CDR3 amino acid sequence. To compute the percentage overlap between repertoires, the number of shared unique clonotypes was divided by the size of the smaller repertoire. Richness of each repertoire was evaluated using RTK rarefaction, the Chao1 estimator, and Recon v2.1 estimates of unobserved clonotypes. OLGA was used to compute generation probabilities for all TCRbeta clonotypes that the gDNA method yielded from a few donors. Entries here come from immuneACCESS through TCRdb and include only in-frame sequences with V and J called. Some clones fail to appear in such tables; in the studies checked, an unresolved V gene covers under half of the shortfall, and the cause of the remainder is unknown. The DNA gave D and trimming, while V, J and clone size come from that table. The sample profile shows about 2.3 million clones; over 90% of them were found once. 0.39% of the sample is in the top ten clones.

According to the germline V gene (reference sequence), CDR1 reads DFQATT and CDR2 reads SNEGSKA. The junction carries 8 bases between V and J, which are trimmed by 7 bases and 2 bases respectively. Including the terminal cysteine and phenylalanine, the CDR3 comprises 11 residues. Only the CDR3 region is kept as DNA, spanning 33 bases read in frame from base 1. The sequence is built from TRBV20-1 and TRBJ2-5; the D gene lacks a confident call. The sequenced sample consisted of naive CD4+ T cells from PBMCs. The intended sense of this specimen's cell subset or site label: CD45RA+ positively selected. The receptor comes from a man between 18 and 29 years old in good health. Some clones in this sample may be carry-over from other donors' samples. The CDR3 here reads CSVCPQETQYF. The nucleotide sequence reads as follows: TGCAGTGTATGCCCACAAGAGACCCAGTACTTC.